This T cell receptor beta chain was sequenced in a study of T cells in Graves' hyperthyroidism and ophthalmopathy. Whole-study results and caveats: By a 13 V-J model, ophthalmopathy was set apart from stable hyperthyroidism.

The germline V gene has CDR1 MGHDK and CDR2 SYGVNS. The CDR3 is 14 amino acids. Trimming cost V 8 bases and J 7 bases; bases outside gene matches: 12. From RNA transcripts, TCR beta CDR3 regions were amplified. Primed by the HTBI set, a first-round RT-PCR was run on the TCR CDR3. TCRdb reprocessed the multiplex PCR reads via MiXCR and lists one record per CDR3 protein. The sample holds 500,000 to 800,000 distinct CDR3 sequences, approximately 42% seen once. To note about this clonotype: Its antigen is still unknown.

Patients were excluded for uncontrolled infection, other autoimmune disease, pregnancy or lactation. This TCR was sampled from an adult man with Graves' disease, either hyperthyroidism or ophthalmopathy (not recorded which). V and J are TRBV25-1 and TRBJ1-2; 8 bases fit TRBD1. The sample comprised peripheral blood or thyroid tissue (not recorded which). The CDR3 sequence: CASVEEQGVRGYTF. Written as DNA, the CDR3 is TGTGCCAGCGTTGAAGAACAGGGGGTCCGTGGCTACACCTTC.